This TCR beta chain was retrieved from a study of T cells in Graves' hyperthyroidism and ophthalmopathy. Study conclusions and caveats: Ophthalmopathy could be told apart from stable hyperthyroidism with a 13 V-J model. Ophthalmopathy was predicted by the model a median of 6.5 months ahead of onset.

Template material for amplifying TCR beta CDR3 regions consisted of RNA transcripts. HTBI primers were employed in a first-round RT-PCR of the TCR CDR3. TCRdb recomputed calls from the multiplex PCR reads with MiXCR, one row per CDR3 protein. Here the sample spans hundreds of thousands of distinct CDR3 sequences, roughly 15% being singletons. With duration under 3 months, ophthalmopathy was active: Clinical Activity Score at least 3, NOSPECS at least 4. The table lists this clonotype with many counts. What it recognizes is unknown. The sequenced material came from blood. This sequence was found in a woman in her forties or fifties with Graves' ophthalmopathy.

The CDR3 DNA reads as TGTGCCAGCAGTGTGGCTCGCGGGAGGTTTACCTACAATGAGCAGTTCTTC. Translation gives CASSVARGRFTYNEQFF. V usage is TRBV2 and J usage is TRBJ2-1; TRBD2 matches 8 bases. From germline, CDR1 is SNHLY and CDR2 FYNNEI. The CDR3 length is 17 residues. The V segment lost 4 bases and the J segment 2 bases; nucleotides outside the gene matches: 10.